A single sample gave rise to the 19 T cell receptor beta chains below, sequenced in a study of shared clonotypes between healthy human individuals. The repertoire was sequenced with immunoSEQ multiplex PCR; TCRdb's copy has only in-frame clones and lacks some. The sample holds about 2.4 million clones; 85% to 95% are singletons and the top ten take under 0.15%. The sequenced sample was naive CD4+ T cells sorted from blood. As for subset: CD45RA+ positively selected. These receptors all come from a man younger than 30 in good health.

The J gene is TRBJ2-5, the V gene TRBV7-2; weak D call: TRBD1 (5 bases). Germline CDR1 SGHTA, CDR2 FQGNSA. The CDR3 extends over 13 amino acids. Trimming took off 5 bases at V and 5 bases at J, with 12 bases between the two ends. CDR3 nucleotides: TGTGCCAGCAGCCCAGGGTCAGGGGAGACCCAGTACTTC. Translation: CASSPGSGETQYF.

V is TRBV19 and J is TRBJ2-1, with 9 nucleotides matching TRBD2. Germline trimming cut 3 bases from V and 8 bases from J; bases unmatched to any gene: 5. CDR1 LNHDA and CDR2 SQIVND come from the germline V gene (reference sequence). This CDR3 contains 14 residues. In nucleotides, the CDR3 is TGTGCCAGTAGTATCCCGGGGACTAGCCATGAGCAGTTCTTC. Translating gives CASSIPGTSHEQFF.

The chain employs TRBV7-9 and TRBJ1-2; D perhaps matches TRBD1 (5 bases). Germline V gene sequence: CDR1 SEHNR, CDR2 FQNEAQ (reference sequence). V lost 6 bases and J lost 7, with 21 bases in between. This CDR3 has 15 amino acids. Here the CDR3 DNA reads TGTGCCAGCAGTAAGGGGACGGGCAGATATCTTGGCTACACCTTC. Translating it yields CASSKGTGRYLGYTF.

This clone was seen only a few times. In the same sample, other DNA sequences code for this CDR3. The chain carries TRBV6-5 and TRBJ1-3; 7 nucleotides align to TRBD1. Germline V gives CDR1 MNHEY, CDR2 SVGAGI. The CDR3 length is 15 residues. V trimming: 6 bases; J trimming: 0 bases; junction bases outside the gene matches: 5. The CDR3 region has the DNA TGTGCCAGCAGCCGGGACAGCCTCTCTGGAAACACCATATATTTT. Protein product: CASSRDSLSGNTIYF.

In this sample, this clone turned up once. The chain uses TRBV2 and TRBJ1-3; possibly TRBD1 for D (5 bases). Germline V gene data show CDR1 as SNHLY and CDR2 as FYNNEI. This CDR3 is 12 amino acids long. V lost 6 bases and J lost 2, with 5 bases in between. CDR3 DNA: TGTGCCAGCAGGGGACCTGGAAACACCATATATTTT. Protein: CASRGPGNTIYF.

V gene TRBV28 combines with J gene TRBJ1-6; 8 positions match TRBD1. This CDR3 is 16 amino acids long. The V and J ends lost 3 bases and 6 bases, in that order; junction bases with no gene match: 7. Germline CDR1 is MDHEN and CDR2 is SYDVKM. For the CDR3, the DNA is TGTGCCAGCAGTTTGATGGCACAGGGGGGTAATTCACCCCTCCACTTT. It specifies CASSLMAQGGNSPLHF.

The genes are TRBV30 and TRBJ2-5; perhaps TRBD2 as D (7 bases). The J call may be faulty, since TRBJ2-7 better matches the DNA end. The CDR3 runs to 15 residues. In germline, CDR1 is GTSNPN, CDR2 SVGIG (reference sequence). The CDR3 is CAWSVGGAVSYEQYF. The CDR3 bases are TGTGCCTGGAGTGTAGGGGGGGCGGTAAGCTACGAGCAGTACTTC.

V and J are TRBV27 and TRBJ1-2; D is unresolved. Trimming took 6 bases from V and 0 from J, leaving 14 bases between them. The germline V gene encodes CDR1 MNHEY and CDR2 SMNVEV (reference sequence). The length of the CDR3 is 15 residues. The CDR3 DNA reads TGTGCCAGCAGGTTAGCGGATGTCACTAACTATGGCTACACCTTC. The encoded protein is CASRLADVTNYGYTF.

The CDR3 spells CASSPQPGENIQYF. Here the CDR3 DNA reads TGTGCCAGCAGCCCCCAACCCGGGGAAAACATTCAGTACTTC. V gene TRBV5-4 combines with J gene TRBJ2-4; perhaps TRBD2 as D (5 bases). Trimming took off 4 bases at V and 5 bases at J, with 13 bases between the two ends. In germline, CDR1 is SGHNT, CDR2 YYREEE (reference sequence). CDR3 length equals 14 residues.

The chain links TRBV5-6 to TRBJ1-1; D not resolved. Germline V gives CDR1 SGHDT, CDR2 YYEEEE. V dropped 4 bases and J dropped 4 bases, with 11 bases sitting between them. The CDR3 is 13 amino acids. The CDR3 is CASSRGWGTEAFF. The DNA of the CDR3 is TGTGCCAGCAGCCGAGGTTGGGGCACTGAAGCTTTCTTT. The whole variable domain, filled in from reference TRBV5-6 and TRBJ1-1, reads DAGVTQSPTHLIKTRGQQVTLRCSPKSGHDTVSWYQQALGQGPQFIFQYYEEEERQRGNFPDRFSGHQFPNYSSELNVNALLLGDSALYLCASSRGWGTEAFFGQGTRLTVV.

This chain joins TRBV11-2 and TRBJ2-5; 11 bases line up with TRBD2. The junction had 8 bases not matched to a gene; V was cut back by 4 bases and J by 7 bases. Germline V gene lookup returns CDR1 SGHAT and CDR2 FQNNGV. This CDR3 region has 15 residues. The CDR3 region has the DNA TGTGCCAGCAGCTCGGGACTAGCGGCCCCACGGACCCAGTACTTC. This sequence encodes CASSSGLAAPRTQYF.

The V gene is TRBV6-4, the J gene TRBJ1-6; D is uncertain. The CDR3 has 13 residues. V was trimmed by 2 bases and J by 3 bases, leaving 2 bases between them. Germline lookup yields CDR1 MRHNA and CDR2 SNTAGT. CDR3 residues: CASSDGYNSPLHF. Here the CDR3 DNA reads TGTGCCAGCAGTGACGGCTATAATTCACCCCTCCACTTT.

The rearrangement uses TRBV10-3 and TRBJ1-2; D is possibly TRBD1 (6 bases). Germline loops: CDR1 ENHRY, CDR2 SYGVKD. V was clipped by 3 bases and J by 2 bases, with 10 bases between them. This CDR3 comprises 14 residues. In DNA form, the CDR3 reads TGTGCCATCAGTGAAAGGGGGAGGAACTATGGCTACACCTTC. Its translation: CAISERGRNYGYTF.

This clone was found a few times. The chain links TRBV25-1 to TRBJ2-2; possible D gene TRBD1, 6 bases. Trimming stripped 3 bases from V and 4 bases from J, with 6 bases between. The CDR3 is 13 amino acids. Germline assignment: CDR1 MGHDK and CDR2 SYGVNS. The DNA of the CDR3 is TGTGCCAGCAGTGAGGGGGCCACCGGGGAGCTGTTTTTT. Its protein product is CASSEGATGELFF. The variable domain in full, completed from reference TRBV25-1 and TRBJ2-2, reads EADIYQTPRYLVIGTGKKITLECSQTMGHDKMYWYQQDPGMELHLIHYSYGVNSTEKGDLSSESTVSRIRTEHFPLTLESARPSHTSQYLCASSEGATGELFFGEGSRLTVL.

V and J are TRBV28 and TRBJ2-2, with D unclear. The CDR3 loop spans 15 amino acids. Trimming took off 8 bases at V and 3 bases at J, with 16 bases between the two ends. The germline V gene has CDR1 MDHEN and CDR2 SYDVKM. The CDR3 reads CASLTTALDTGELFF. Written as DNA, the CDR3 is TGTGCCAGCCTAACTACGGCGCTCGACACCGGGGAGCTGTTTTTT.

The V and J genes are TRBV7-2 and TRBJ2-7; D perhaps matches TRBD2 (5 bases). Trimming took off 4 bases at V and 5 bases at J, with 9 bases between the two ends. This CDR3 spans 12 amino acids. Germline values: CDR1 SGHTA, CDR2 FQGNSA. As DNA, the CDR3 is TGTGCCAGCAGCTCCCTAGCCAACGAGCAGTACTTC. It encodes CASSSLANEQYF.

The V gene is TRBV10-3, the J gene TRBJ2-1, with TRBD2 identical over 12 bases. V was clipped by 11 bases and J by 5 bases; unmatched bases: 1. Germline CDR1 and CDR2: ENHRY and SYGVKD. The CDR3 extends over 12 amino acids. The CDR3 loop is CAASGGDNEQFF. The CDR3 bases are TGTGCCGCTAGCGGGGGGGACAATGAGCAGTTCTTC.

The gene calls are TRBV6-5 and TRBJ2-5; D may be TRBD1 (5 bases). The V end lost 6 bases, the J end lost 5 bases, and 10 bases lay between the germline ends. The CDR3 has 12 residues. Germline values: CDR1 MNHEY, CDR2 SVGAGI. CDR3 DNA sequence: TGTGCCAGCAGCCGGACACGGGAGACCCAGTACTTC. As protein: CASSRTRETQYF.

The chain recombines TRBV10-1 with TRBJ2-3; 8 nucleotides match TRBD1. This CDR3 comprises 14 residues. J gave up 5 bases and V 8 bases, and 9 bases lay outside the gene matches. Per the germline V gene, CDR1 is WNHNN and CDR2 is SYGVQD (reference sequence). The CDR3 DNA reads TGCGCCAGCGGCCAGACAGGGGAGAGAGATACGCAGTATTTT. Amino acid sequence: CASGQTGERDTQYF.